This TCR beta chain was observed in a study of vaccination and CD4 T cells after COVID-19 (dated by TCRdb to 2021 to 2024). In terms of the full investigation: Convalescent patients had a positive SARS-CoV-2 result on nasal swab PCR, and of these patients, several had mild disease and one had severe disease. Six males and four females were included in the convalescent cohort, with two Hispanic individuals, seven Caucasians, two Asians and one multiracial person represented. Participants got two doses of the Pfizer-BioNTech BNT162b2 vaccine (n=8) or two doses of the Moderna mRNA-1273 vaccine (n=2). Post-COVID blood samples were collected from convalescent patients a median of around 100 days after diagnosis, with a range of about 30 to 161 days. Post-vaccine blood samples were collected a median of approximately 77 days after the second vaccine dose, ranging from roughly 13 to 250 days. For stimulating the cultures, overlapping spike peptide pools were used, derived from SARS-CoV-2 as well as from the common cold coronaviruses HCoV-NL63, HCoV-OC43 and HCoV-229E. Control cultures received a CEFX viral epitope pool as the positive control, an HIV-1 Nef peptide pool as the negative control, or no peptide. The spike-specific CD4+ TCR repertoire was compared before and after mRNA vaccination in approximately 9 COVID-19 convalescent patients and a handful of infection-naive healthy vaccine recipients. The full study reports these points: The number of convalescent patients in the study was relatively small, and the study did not examine early timepoints following natural infection. Although the median number of SARS-CoV-2-reactive clonotypes went up from roughly 19 after infection to 38 after vaccination, the increase was not significant. Of the vaccine-specific clones found in convalescent patients, nearly all (304 of 307) were mono-reactive for SARS-CoV-2 spike instead of being cross-reactive with common cold coronaviruses. Among convalescent patients, a median around 83% of the SARS-CoV-2-reactive clones seen after vaccination appeared only after vaccination, which suggests priming specific to the vaccine.

Relative to germline, V is 1 base shorter and J is 10 bases shorter, with 13 bases between their ends. The germline V gene specifies SNHLY as CDR1 and FYNNEI as CDR2. Including cysteine and phenylalanine, the CDR3 has 14 amino acids. This entry keeps only the CDR3 DNA: 42 bases, framed from base 1. The sample's treatment or condition label, in plain terms: roughly 11-day PBMC culture with coronavirus spike peptide pools or control peptides (ViraFEST assay). The ViraFEST assay, used in the study, expanded antigen-specific T cells with peptide pools and then identified the expanded clonotypes through TCR sequencing. Positive SARS-CoV-2 PCR tests in the convalescent patients dated from March to December 2020, before Alpha, Beta and Delta variants emerged in the United States. Roughly 2.1 million PBMCs per well were cultured in IMDM with roughly 5% human AB serum and roughly 10 IU/ml IL-2, plus 10 ug/ml peptide pools. Half of the culture medium was replaced with fresh IL-2-containing medium on days 3 and 7. Once the cells had been in culture for roughly 11 days, the EasySep CD4+ T cell isolation kit was used to isolate CD4+ T cells by negative selection. Ficoll-Paque Plus gradient centrifugation was used to isolate PBMCs from whole blood, and the isolated PBMCs were then either used fresh or cryopreserved at -140C. In general, triplicate wells were set up for every culture condition.

The library was obtained by PCR. DNA from cultured CD4+ T cells was subjected to TCR sequencing with the Oncomine TCR Beta short-read assay at the Johns Hopkins FTIC core. The QIAamp micro DNA kit was used to extract genomic DNA from the cultured CD4+ T cells. Oncomine TCR Beta libraries made from cultured CD4+ T cells were pooled using unique dual indexes and sequenced on an Illumina iSeq 100. Turning to the authors' computational methods: Non-productive sequences were removed, and CDR3s not starting with C, not ending with F or W, or shorter than 7 amino acids were discarded. Antigen-specific clonotypes were identified using the MANAFEST web application through comparison of peptide-stimulated wells with reference and other culture wells. To be called positive, a clone needed an FDR below 0.05, an odds ratio above 5, and a productive frequency above 0.1% in at least two of three replicate wells. A clonotype was classed as cross-reactive if the clonotype showed significant expansion both in SARS-CoV-2 spike wells and in at least one common cold coronavirus spike condition. Using R version 3.6.1, CDR3 homology was evaluated through Levenshtein distances (stringdist) along with unrooted phylogenetic trees (ape). Through fastp at Q25 and MiXCR, TCRdb rebuilt clones from the public reads, retaining in-frame beta chains. A single entry per CDR3 protein holds the most common genes and DNA from its merged rows. The V and J calls follow TCRdb's processing rather than the paper's. The sample contains thousands of distinct CDR3 sequences, approximately 42% of them found a single time. Of the sample, roughly 25% is held by the ten largest clones.

In the case of this clonotype: The antigen this receptor binds is unknown. It has no much larger one-base neighbor in the sample; base qualities were not kept.

The chain links TRBV2 with TRBJ1-4, and TRBD1 may be the D gene, going by 5 matching bases. The receptor was isolated from a human donor who had recovered from COVID-19. The specimen was CD4+ T cells from blood, cultured in vitro. The DNA reads TGTGCCAGCAGTGAAGGCAGGGATGGGGGAAAACTGTTTTTT. Protein translation: CASSEGRDGGKLFF.